Following are 19 T cell receptor beta chains from one sample sequenced in a study of identical twins. Each CDR3 protein gets one entry after TCRdb re-called the 5' RACE reads with MiXCR. The sample lists 650,000 to 800,000 distinct CDR3 sequences; over 8.5% were seen once. These same data were also listed under a study on yellow fever vaccine responses in identical twins.

Sequencing used PBMCs. All receptors derive from a woman aged 18-29 years in good health.

There are a few counts of this clonotype. The chain links TRBV20-1 to TRBJ2-2, with D possibly being TRBD2 (7 bases). From germline, CDR1 is DFQATT and CDR2 SNEGSKA (reference sequence). This CDR3 region has 16 residues. Trimming pared 3 bases from V and 4 bases from J, leaving 18 bases between. CDR3 sequence (DNA): TGCAGTGCTAGTGGGGGGGCACAGGGAGGCACCGGGGAGCTGTTTTTT. It codes for CSASGGAQGGTGELFF.

This clonotype was observed at least ten times. The chain couples TRBV10-3 to TRBJ2-5; TRBD2 matches 8 bases. CDR1 ENHRY and CDR2 SYGVKD come from the germline V gene. Germline trimming cut 6 bases from V and 3 bases from J; bases unmatched to any gene: 12. CDR3 length: 16 amino acids. The CDR3 loop reads CAISPDPPAGEETQYF. The CDR3 DNA sequence: TGTGCCATCAGCCCCGATCCCCCAGCGGGGGAAGAGACCCAGTACTTC.

A few counts support this clonotype. The chain combines TRBV10-3 with TRBJ1-2, with 8 bases aligning to TRBD1. The germline gives CDR1 ENHRY, CDR2 SYGVKD. This CDR3 is built from 16 residues. After removal of 3 bases from V and 4 bases from J, the junction contained 10 bases not matched to a gene. For the CDR3, the DNA is TGTGCCATCAGTGATGATGATGCAGGGGGCGGCTATGGCTACACCTTC. Protein sequence: CAISDDDAGGGYGYTF.

This clonotype was seen many times. The rearrangement links TRBV4-1 to TRBJ2-3, with D hard to call. Germline CDR1 reads MGHRA; CDR2 reads YSYEKL. V was trimmed by 1 base and J by 2 bases, leaving 10 bases between them. This CDR3 is built from 15 residues. The CDR3 spells CASSQARVPTDTQYF. CDR3 nucleotides: TGCGCCAGCAGCCAAGCCAGAGTACCCACAGATACGCAGTATTTT.

This sequence joins TRBV20-1 and TRBJ2-1; 12 nucleotides line up with TRBD2. Germline V gene lookup returns CDR1 DFQATT and CDR2 SNEGSKA (reference sequence). After removal of 8 bases from V and 9 bases from J, the junction contained 14 bases not matched to a gene. This CDR3 has 15 residues. CDR3 sequence (DNA): TGCAGTTGCCGGACTAGCGGGAACAGTGGCGCTGAGCAGTTCTTC. It is translated as CSCRTSGNSGAEQFF.

This clonotype occurred a few times. The V and J genes are TRBV15 and TRBJ2-7; D not certain. The CDR3 length is 13 residues. The V gene's germline CDR1 is LNHNV and CDR2 YYDKDF (reference sequence). V shed 1 base and J shed 3 bases, with 7 bases lying between them. CDR3 bases: TGTGCCACCAGCAGAGGGAAGGGCTACGAGCAGTACTTC. Its protein product is CATSRGKGYEQYF. Variable domain in full (rest from reference TRBV15 and TRBJ2-7): DAMVIQNPRYQVTQFGKPVTLSCSQTLNHNVMYWYQQKSSQAPKLLFHYYDKDFNNEADTPDNFQSRRPNTSFCFLDIRSPGLGDTAMYLCATSRGKGYEQYFGPGTRLTVT.

Many counts were recorded for this clonotype. This chain joins TRBV20-1 and TRBJ2-3, with TRBD2 matching 7 bases. The CDR3 consists of 16 residues. Germline values: CDR1 DFQATT, CDR2 SNEGSKA (reference sequence). V lost 3 bases to trimming and J lost 2 bases; unmatched junction nucleotides: 11. CDR3 in DNA: TGCAGTGCTAGTGGTTGGGGCGGGGGTAACACAGATACGCAGTATTTT. Amino acids: CSASGWGGGNTDTQYF.

V and J are TRBV15 and TRBJ2-1; TRBD2 agrees at 7 bases. The CDR3 runs to 16 residues. V shed 1 base and J 7 bases; nucleotides not matched to a gene: 10. Germline-derived CDR1 and CDR2 are LNHNV and YYDKDF (reference sequence). CDR3 DNA: TGTGCCACCAGCAGAGGCGTGGGGGGGAAGGCGAATGAGCAGTTCTTC. Translated: CATSRGVGGKANEQFF.

In the case of this clonotype: The junction shows a germline mismatch at one end, possibly a read error. The chain uses TRBV6-1 and TRBJ2-1; 8 bases are shared with TRBD2. There are 19 residues in the CDR3. CDR1 is MNHNS and CDR2 is SASEGT in the germline V gene. In nucleotides, the CDR3 is TGTGCCAGCAGGGAAGAGACTAGCGCGTTTGTGGTGGGAGACAATGAGCAGTTCTTC. It encodes CASREETSAFVVGDNEQFF.

The gene calls are TRBV29-1 and TRBJ2-1; 9 bases fit TRBD2. The CDR3 spans 13 residues. From germline, CDR1 is SQVTM and CDR2 ANQGSEA. Trimming at V came to 3 bases and at J to 7 bases, leaving 4 bases not matched to a gene. The CDR3 protein is CSVDSGRINEQFF. CDR3 nucleotide sequence: TGCAGCGTTGACAGCGGGAGGATAAATGAGCAGTTCTTC.

V usage is TRBV4-2 and J usage is TRBJ2-7; D not resolved. Looked up from germline, CDR1 is LGHNA and CDR2 is YNFKEQ. The V gene lost 3 bases and the J gene lost 4 bases, with 16 bases spanning the gap. CDR3 length equals 15 residues. DNA of the CDR3: TGTGCCAGCAGCCAGAGTCTTGGGTACCTATACGAGCAGTACTTC. It yields the protein CASSQSLGYLYEQYF.

This clonotype appeared a few times. The chain carries TRBV28 and TRBJ1-1; TRBD1 matches at 12 bases. Germline trimming cut 5 bases from V and 6 bases from J; bases unmatched to any gene: 7. Germline CDR1 MDHEN, CDR2 SYDVKM. There are 15 residues in the CDR3. CDR3 sequence (DNA): TGTGCCAGCAGTCCTCCGGGACAGGGGGCTGCTGAAGCTTTCTTT. It specifies CASSPPGQGAAEAFF.

This clonotype turned up a few times. The genes are TRBV7-2 and TRBJ2-1; a possible D gene is TRBD1 (6 bases). Per the germline V gene, CDR1 is SGHTA and CDR2 is FQGNSA. This CDR3 region has 15 residues. V was cut by 5 bases and J by 7 bases, with 18 bases left in between. The DNA for the CDR3 is TGTGCCAGCAGCCCGGGTGGACAGATACGAAATGAGCAGTTCTTC. This codes for CASSPGGQIRNEQFF.

This clonotype was found many times. J is TRBJ2-5 and V is TRBV27; D is unresolved. This CDR3 contains 14 residues. CDR1 and CDR2 (germline): MNHEY, SMNVEV (reference sequence). Deletions cut 6 bases from V and 4 bases from J, with 15 bases between. CDR3 protein: CASSPISVGETQYF. The CDR3 bases are TGTGCCAGCAGCCCAATAAGCGTGGGAGAGACCCAGTACTTC.

V and J are TRBV6-5 and TRBJ1-1, with 7 positions matching TRBD1. In germline, CDR1 is MNHEY, CDR2 SVGAGI. The trim removed 0 bases at V and 0 bases at J, leaving 10 bases unmatched. This CDR3 spans 18 amino acids. The CDR3 sequence: CASSYSKVAGQMNTEAFF. The CDR3 nucleotides read TGTGCCAGCAGTTACTCGAAAGTAGCGGGACAGATGAACACTGAAGCTTTCTTT.

The rearrangement uses TRBV4-1 and TRBJ2-1; 9 bases align to TRBD2. CDR3 length: 16 residues. The V and J ends lost 3 bases and 4 bases, in that order; junction bases with no gene match: 7. CDR1 MGHRA and CDR2 YSYEKL come from the germline V gene. This CDR3 reads CASSHLALAGYNEQFF. CDR3 DNA sequence: TGCGCCAGCAGCCATTTGGCGCTAGCGGGATACAATGAGCAGTTCTTC.

This clonotype occurred many times. The chain joins TRBV3-1 to TRBJ2-3; 10 positions agree with TRBD2. Germline V gene sequence: CDR1 LGHDT, CDR2 YNNKEL (reference sequence). The CDR3 is made up of 17 amino acids. The V segment lost 4 bases and the J segment 4 bases; nucleotides outside the gene matches: 11. As DNA, the CDR3 is TGTGCCAGCAGCCGAAAACCCCTAGCGGGAGCTCCAGATACGCAGTATTTT. Its translation: CASSRKPLAGAPDTQYF.

This clonotype occurred a few times. The chain carries TRBV29-1 and TRBJ2-1, with no clear D. This CDR3 has 13 amino acids. V was cut by 5 bases and J by 0 bases, with 8 bases left in between. Germline V CDR1 and CDR2: SQVTM, ANQGSEA. The CDR3, as DNA: TGCAGCGTTTGGGATAGCTCCTACAATGAGCAGTTCTTC. This sequence encodes CSVWDSSYNEQFF.

This clonotype was seen at least ten times. J is TRBJ2-4 and V is TRBV15; 8 bases fit TRBD2. There are 17 residues in the CDR3. V was clipped by 0 bases and J by 5 bases; unmatched bases: 9. The germline V gene has CDR1 LNHNV and CDR2 YYDKDF (reference sequence). The CDR3 DNA reads TGTGCCACCAGCAGAGATCCGGCGGGGGGACCCCAAAACATTCAGTACTTC. Protein: CATSRDPAGGPQNIQYF.